The TCR beta chain under discussion was sequenced for a study of molecular identifiers for immune sequencing clone quantification. The bulk TCR libraries were made with methods described before and with listed TCR primers. TCRdb used MiXCR to reprocess the PCR reads, holding one entry per CDR3 protein. The data show approximately 500,000 distinct CDR3 sequences, roughly 26% seen once. This clonotype has only a few counts. The antigen is undetermined. From germline, CDR1 is LNHDA and CDR2 SQIVND (reference sequence). The length of the CDR3 is 14 residues. Between the trimmed V and J ends, which lost 7 bases and 5 bases, there was a span of 15 bases. Sorted cells numbering roughly 18,000 to 1,100,000, with 10%, 30% or 50% RNA, yielded the naive CD8 libraries. Overall study findings and caveats: Over 98% of effector molecules, but under 1% in naive cells, were held by clones with more than 20 RNA copies.

The J gene is TRBJ1-5, the V gene TRBV19; D gene unclear. Sequenced sample: naive CD8+ T cells from blood, with Jurkat cell RNA spiked in. Subset described: FACS-sorted CD8+CD4-CCR7+CD45RA+ naive T cells. This TCR derives from a human donor in good health. Some libraries in this study had Jurkat cell RNA spiked in. CDR3 coding DNA: TGTGCCAGTACCAACCTAGTCTATTATCAGCCCCAGCATTTT. This translates into CASTNLVYYQPQHF.